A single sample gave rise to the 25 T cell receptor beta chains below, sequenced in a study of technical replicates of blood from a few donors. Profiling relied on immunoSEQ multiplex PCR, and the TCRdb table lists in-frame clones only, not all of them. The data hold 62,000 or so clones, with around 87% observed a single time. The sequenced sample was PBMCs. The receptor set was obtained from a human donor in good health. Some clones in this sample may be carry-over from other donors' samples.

The CDR3 protein is CASSPGGSNEQFF. The DNA of the CDR3 is TGCGCCAGCAGTCCGGGGGGGTCAAATGAGCAGTTCTTC. This chain links TRBV10-2 with TRBJ2-1, with 8 bases aligning to TRBD2. Germline V gives CDR1 WSHSY, CDR2 SAAADI. The CDR3 runs 13 residues. After removal of 5 bases from V and 7 bases from J, the junction contained 4 bases not matched to a gene.

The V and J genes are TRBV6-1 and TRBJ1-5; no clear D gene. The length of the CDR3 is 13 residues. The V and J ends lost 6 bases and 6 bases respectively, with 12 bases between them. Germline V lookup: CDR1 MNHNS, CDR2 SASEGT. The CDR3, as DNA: TGTGCCAGCAGGAACGGGTTTGGTCAGCCCCAGCATTTT. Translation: CASRNGFGQPQHF.

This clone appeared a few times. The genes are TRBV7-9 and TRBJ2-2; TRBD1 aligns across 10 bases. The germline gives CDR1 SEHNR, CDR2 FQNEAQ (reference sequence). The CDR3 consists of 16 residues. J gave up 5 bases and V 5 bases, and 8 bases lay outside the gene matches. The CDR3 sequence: CASSPGTGVRTGELFF. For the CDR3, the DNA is TGTGCCAGCAGCCCGGGGACAGGGGTTCGGACCGGGGAGCTGTTTTTT.

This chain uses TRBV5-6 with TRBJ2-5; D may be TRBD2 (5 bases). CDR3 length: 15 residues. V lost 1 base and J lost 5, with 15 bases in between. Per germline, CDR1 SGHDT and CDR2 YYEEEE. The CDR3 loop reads CASSLRILGGETQYF. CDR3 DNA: TGTGCCAGCAGCTTGAGAATTTTAGGAGGTGAGACCCAGTACTTC.

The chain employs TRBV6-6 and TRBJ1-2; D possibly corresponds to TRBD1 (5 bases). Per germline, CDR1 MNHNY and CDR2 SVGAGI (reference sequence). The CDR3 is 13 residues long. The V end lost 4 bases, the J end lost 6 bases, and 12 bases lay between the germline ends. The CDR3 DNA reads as TGTGCCAGCAGTTCTCAGGGCGCCGATGGCTACACCTTC. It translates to CASSSQGADGYTF.

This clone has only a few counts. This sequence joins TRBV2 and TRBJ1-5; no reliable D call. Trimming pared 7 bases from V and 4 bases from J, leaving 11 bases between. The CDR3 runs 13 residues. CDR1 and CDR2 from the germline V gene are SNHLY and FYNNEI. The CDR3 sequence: CASMYEKNQPQHF. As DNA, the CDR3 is TGTGCCAGCATGTATGAGAAGAATCAGCCCCAGCATTTT. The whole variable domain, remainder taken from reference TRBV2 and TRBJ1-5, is EPEVTQTPSHQVTQMGQEVILRCVPISNHLYFYWYRQILGQKVEFLVSFYNNEISEKSEIFDDQFSVERPDGSNFTLKIRSTKLEDSAMYFCASMYEKNQPQHFGDGTRLSIL.

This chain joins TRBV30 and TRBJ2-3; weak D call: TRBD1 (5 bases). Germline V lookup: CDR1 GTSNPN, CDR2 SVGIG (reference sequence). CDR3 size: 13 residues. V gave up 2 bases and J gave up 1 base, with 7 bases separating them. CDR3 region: CAWSQGGTDTQYF. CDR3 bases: TGTGCCTGGAGTCAAGGGGGCACAGATACGCAGTATTTT. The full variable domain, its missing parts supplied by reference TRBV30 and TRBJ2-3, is SQTIHQWPATLVQPVGSPLSLECTVEGTSNPNLYWYRQAAGRGLQLLFYSVGIGQISSEVPQNLSASRPQDRQFILSSKKLLLSDSGFYLCAWSQGGTDTQYFGPGTRLTVL.

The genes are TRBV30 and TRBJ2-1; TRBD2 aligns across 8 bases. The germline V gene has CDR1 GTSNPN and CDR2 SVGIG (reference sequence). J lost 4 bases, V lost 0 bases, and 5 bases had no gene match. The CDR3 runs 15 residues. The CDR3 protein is CAWSVVTSGYNEQFF. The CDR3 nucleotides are TGTGCCTGGAGTGTGGTCACTAGCGGTTACAATGAGCAGTTCTTC.

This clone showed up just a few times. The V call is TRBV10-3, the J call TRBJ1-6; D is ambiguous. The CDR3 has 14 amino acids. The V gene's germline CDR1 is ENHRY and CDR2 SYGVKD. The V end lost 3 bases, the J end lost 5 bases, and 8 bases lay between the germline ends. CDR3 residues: CAISDGPDNSPLHF. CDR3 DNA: TGTGCCATCAGTGATGGGCCGGATAATTCACCCCTCCACTTT.

For the CDR3, the DNA is TGTGCCAGTTTTCTCGGGTACCAGAACACTGAAGCTTTCTTT. It yields the protein CASFLGYQNTEAFF. The rearrangement links TRBV5-5 to TRBJ1-1; D gene unclear. Trimming stripped 8 bases from V and 1 base from J, with 15 bases between. This CDR3 comprises 14 residues. The germline gives CDR1 SGHKS, CDR2 YYEKEE (reference sequence).

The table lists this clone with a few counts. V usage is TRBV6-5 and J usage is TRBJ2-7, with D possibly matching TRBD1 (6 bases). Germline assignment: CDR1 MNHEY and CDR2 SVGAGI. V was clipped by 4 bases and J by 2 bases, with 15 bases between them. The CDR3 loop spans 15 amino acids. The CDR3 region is CASSLGRGQTYEQYF. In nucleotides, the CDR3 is TGTGCCAGCAGTTTGGGGAGAGGACAGACCTACGAGCAGTACTTC.

CDR3 protein: CASSPRQGAREQYF. The CDR3 DNA reads TGTGCCAGCAGCCCCAGACAGGGAGCAAGGGAGCAGTACTTC. This rearrangement joins TRBV11-2 to TRBJ2-7; 7 bases map to TRBD1. With 5 bases clipped from V and 7 bases from J, the junction kept 11 bases outside the gene matches. CDR3 length: 14 amino acids. Germline values: CDR1 SGHAT, CDR2 FQNNGV.

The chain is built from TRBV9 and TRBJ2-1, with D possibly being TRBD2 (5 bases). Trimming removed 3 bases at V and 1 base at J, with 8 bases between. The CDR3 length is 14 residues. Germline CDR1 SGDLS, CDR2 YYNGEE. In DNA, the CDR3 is TGTGCCAGCAGCGCTGGAGGTTCCTACAATGAGCAGTTCTTC. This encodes CASSAGGSYNEQFF.

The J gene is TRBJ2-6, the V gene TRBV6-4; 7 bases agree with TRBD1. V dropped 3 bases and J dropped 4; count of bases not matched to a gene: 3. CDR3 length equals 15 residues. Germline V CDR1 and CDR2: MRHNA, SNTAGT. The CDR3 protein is CASSDQGQGANVLTF. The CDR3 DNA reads TGTGCCAGCAGTGATCAGGGACAGGGGGCCAACGTCCTGACTTTC.

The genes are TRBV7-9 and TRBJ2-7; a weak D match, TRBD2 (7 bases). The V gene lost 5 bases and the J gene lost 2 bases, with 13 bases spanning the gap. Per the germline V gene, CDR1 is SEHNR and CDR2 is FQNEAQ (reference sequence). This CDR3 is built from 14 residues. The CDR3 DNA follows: TGTGCCAGCAGCCCCGCCGGGGGGCCCTACGAGCAGTACTTC. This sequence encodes CASSPAGGPYEQYF.

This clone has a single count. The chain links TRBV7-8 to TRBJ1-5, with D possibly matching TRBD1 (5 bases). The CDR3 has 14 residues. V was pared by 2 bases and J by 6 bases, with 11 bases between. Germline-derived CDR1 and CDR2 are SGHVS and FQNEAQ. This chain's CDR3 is CASSLRAGPQPQHF. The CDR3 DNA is TGTGCCAGCAGCTTAAGGGCAGGGCCTCAGCCCCAGCATTTT.

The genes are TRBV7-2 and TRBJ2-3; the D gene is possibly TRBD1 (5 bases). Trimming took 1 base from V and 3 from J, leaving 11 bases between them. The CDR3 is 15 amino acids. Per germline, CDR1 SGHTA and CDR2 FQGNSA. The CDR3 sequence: CASSLGQGRTDTQYF. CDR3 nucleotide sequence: TGTGCCAGCAGCTTAGGGCAGGGTAGGACAGATACGCAGTATTTT.

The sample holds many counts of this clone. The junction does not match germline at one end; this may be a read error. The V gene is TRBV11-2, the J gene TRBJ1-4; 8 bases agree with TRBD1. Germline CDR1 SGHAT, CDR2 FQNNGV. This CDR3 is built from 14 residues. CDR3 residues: CASSLDRGQEKLFF. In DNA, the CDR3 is TGTGCCAGCAGCCTAGACAGGGGTCAAGAAAAACTGTTTTTT.

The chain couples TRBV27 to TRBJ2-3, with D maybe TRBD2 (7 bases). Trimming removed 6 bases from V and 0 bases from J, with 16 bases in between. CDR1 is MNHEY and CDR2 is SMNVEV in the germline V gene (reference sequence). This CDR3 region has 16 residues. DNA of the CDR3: TGTGCCAGCAGCCCCTGGGGGGGGCCTAGCACAGATACGCAGTATTTT. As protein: CASSPWGGPSTDTQYF.

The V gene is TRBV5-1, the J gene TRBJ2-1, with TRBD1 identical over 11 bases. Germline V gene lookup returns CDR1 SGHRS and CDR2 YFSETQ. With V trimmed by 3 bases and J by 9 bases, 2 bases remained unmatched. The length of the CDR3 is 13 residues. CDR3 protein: CASSWTGGGEQFF. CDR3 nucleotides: TGCGCCAGCAGCTGGACAGGGGGCGGTGAGCAGTTCTTC.

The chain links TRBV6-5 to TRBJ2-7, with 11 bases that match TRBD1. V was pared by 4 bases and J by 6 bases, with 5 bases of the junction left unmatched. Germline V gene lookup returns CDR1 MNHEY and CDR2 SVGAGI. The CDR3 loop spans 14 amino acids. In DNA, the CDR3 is TGTGCCAGCAGTTTAACGGGACAGGGGGGCGAGCAGTACTTC. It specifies CASSLTGQGGEQYF.

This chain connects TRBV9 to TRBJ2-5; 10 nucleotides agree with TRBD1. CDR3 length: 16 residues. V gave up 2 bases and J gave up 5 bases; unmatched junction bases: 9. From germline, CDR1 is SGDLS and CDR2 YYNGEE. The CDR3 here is CASSVRGQGEWETQYF. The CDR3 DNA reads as TGTGCCAGCAGCGTCAGAGGACAGGGGGAGTGGGAGACCCAGTACTTC.

CDR3: CASSPPRWTSGLGEQYF. CDR3 coding DNA: TGTGCCAGCAGCCCCCCGAGGTGGACTAGCGGCCTCGGGGAGCAGTACTTC. The chain combines TRBV7-6 with TRBJ2-7, with 10 bases fitting TRBD2. After removal of 5 bases from V and 7 bases from J, the junction contained 17 bases not matched to a gene. The germline CDR1 and CDR2 sequences are SGHVS and FNYEAQ. The length of the CDR3 is 17 residues.

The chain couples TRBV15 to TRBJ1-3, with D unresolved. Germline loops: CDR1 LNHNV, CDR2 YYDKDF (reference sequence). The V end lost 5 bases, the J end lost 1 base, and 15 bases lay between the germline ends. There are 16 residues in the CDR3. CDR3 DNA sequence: TGTGCCACCAGCGCTCAACGGACTGTTTCTGGAAACACCATATATTTT. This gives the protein CATSAQRTVSGNTIYF.

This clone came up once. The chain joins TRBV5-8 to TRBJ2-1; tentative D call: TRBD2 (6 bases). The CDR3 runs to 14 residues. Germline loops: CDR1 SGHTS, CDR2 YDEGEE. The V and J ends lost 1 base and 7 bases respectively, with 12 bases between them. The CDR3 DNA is TGTGCCAGCAGCTTGTCACTAGCTTGGAATGAGCAGTTCTTC. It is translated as CASSLSLAWNEQFF.